The 2 T cell receptor beta chains below come from one sample, sequenced in a study of blood T cell repertoires in COVID-19. Only in-frame clones appear in the TCRdb table, and some are missing; sequencing was by immunoSEQ multiplex PCR. The sample gives 450,000 or so clones, roughly 88% of which show up once; about 0.63% is in the top ten. Sequenced material: PBMCs or T cells enriched from blood (not recorded which). The receptors originated from a man younger than 30 who had recovered from COVID-19.

The chain has TRBV5-6 and TRBJ1-2; no reliable D call. The germline V and J ends were trimmed by 2 bases and 7 bases, with 12 bases remaining between them. Germline CDR1 SGHDT, CDR2 YYEEEE. The length of the CDR3 is 13 residues. The CDR3 region is CASSLRQALGYTF. In DNA, the CDR3 is TGTGCCAGCAGCTTAAGGCAGGCCCTTGGCTACACCTTC.

The chain uses TRBV28 and TRBJ2-3; 13 nucleotides line up with TRBD2. This CDR3 comprises 22 residues. V lost 3 bases, J lost 1 base, and 19 bases stayed unmatched. Germline CDR1 MDHEN, CDR2 SYDVKM. This CDR3 reads CASSFFKGPGTSGNRRTDTQYF. In DNA, the CDR3 is TGTGCCAGCAGTTTCTTTAAGGGTCCCGGGACTAGCGGGAATCGTCGCACAGATACGCAGTATTTT.